Listed here are 10 T cell receptor beta chains from one sample, sequenced in a study of T cell responses to AZD1222 COVID-19 vaccine. The protocol was immunoSEQ multiplex PCR, while the TCRdb copy is restricted to in-frame clones and leaves out a portion. The sample consists of fewer than 150,000 clones, approximately 88% of them appearing once. The sample in question was peripheral blood, obtained 28 days after the second AZD1222 dose. The receptor set was obtained from an adult who received the AZD1222 COVID-19 vaccine.

This chain connects TRBV15 to TRBJ1-2, with 9 bases aligning to TRBD1. This CDR3 region has 13 residues. J was trimmed by 7 bases and V by 3 bases; bases with no gene match: 3. Germline V gene lookup returns CDR1 LNHNV and CDR2 YYDKDF (reference sequence). The chain's CDR3 is CATSRGQGGGYTF. DNA of the CDR3: TGTGCCACCAGCAGGGGACAGGGAGGTGGCTACACCTTC.

The chain is built from TRBV12-3 or TRBV12-4 and TRBJ1-1; D not resolved. Trimming took off 3 bases at V and 3 bases at J, with 8 bases between the two ends. The CDR3 loop spans 13 amino acids. The DNA of the CDR3 is TGTGCCAGCAGTTTTGTTATCGACACTGAAGCTTTCTTT. Its translation is CASSFVIDTEAFF.

This chain links TRBV14 with TRBJ1-4, with D uncertain. The CDR3 contains 13 residues. Trimming shortened V by 4 bases and J by 8 bases, and 11 bases separated the two germline ends. Germline values: CDR1 SGHDN, CDR2 FVKESK. Written as DNA, the CDR3 is TGTGCCAGCAGCCCTATGGAGTCAGAAAAACTGTTTTTT. It translates to CASSPMESEKLFF.

As regards this clone: At one of its ends the junction is not consistent with the germline gene, which may arise from a read error. This chain connects TRBV7-7 to TRBJ2-5; a weak D match, TRBD2 (5 bases). The CDR3 totals 13 residues. Germline loops: CDR1 SSHAT, CDR2 FNYEAQ (reference sequence). The CDR3: CASSLGGSETQYF. The CDR3 coding sequence is TGTGCTAGCAGCTTAGGCGGGTCAGAGACCCAGTACTTC. The entire variable domain, with the rest obtained from reference TRBV7-7 and TRBJ2-5, is as follows: GAGVSQSPRYKVTKRGQDVTLRCDPISSHATLYWYQQALGQGPEFLTYFNYEAQPDKSGLPSDRFSAERPEGSISTLTIQRTEQRDSAMYRCASSLGGSETQYFGPGTRLLVL.

This rearrangement joins TRBV7-2 to TRBJ2-7; 9 nucleotides agree with TRBD2. J was trimmed by 3 bases and V by 1 base; bases with no gene match: 4. Looked up from germline, CDR1 is SGHTA and CDR2 is FQGNSA. The CDR3 loop spans 15 amino acids. In DNA, the CDR3 is TGTGCCAGCAGCTTAGTGGATAGCGGGAGCTACGAGCAGTACTTC. Translating it yields CASSLVDSGSYEQYF.

This sequence joins TRBV12-3 or TRBV12-4 and TRBJ2-7, with a tentative D call TRBD1 (5 bases). The CDR3 is 12 amino acids. The V gene lost 3 bases and the J gene lost 3 bases, with 6 bases spanning the gap. CDR3 sequence: CASSFQGYEQYF. The CDR3, as DNA: TGTGCCAGCAGTTTTCAGGGCTACGAGCAGTACTTC.

V gene TRBV5-1 combines with J gene TRBJ2-3, with 9 bases that match TRBD2. This CDR3 has 15 amino acids. Germline CDR1 is SGHRS and CDR2 is YFSETQ. The V gene end was trimmed by 0 bases and the J gene end by 4 bases; junction bases not matched to a gene: 3. In nucleotides, the CDR3 is TGCGCCAGCAGCTTGGGTAGCGGGAGTGCAGATACGCAGTATTTT. Protein product: CASSLGSGSADTQYF.

This chain connects TRBV6-5 to TRBJ2-7, with D perhaps TRBD2 (6 bases). Germline CDR1 MNHEY, CDR2 SVGAGI. Trimming removed 6 bases at V and 4 bases at J, with 16 bases between. CDR3 length: 14 residues. Here the CDR3 DNA reads TGTGCCAGCAGGCCCACCGGGGGTTTATACGAGCAGTACTTC. As protein: CASRPTGGLYEQYF.

The chain links TRBV4-3 to TRBJ1-2; TRBD1 agrees at 7 bases. The CDR3 runs 15 residues. The germline V gene encodes CDR1 LGHNA and CDR2 YSLEER. V shed 0 bases, J shed 4 bases, and the junction held 5 bases outside the gene matches. DNA for the CDR3: TGCGCCAGCAGCCAAGATGCGACAGGGAGCTATGGCTACACCTTC. Its protein product is CASSQDATGSYGYTF.

The chain carries TRBV5-4 and TRBJ1-2, with D possibly TRBD1 on 6 matching bases. V was cut by 2 bases and J by 4 bases, with 12 bases left in between. CDR1 and CDR2 (germline): SGHNT, YYREEE (reference sequence). The CDR3 runs 14 residues. In nucleotides, the CDR3 is TGTGCCAGCAGCTTAGAAACAGGGATCTATGGCTACACCTTC. Its protein product is CASSLETGIYGYTF.